These 13 T cell receptor beta chains originate from one sample sequenced in a study of blood T cell repertoires in COVID-19. Sequenced by immunoSEQ multiplex PCR; TCRdb stores in-frame clones only, minus some. The profile shows more than 75,000 clones, about 84% of them singletons. Sample: peripheral blood. Source of these receptors: a human donor in a cohort sampled during active COVID-19.

This clone has only one observation. Written as DNA, the CDR3 is TGTGCCAGCAGTATGGCTGGGGGGGATGAGCAGTTCTTC. This codes for CASSMAGGDEQFF. This chain joins TRBV3-1 (or the pseudogene TRBV3-2) and TRBJ2-1, with TRBD2 matching over 7 bases. This CDR3 spans 13 amino acids. Losses at the gene ends were 6 bases for V and 8 bases for J; bases not matched to a gene: 7. The germline V gene encodes CDR1 LGHDT and CDR2 YNNKEL (reference sequence).

V is TRBV21-1 and J is TRBJ2-5; TRBD1, the table's D call, lacks a check against the DNA. TRBV21-1 is listed as a pseudogene. The CDR3 has 17 amino acids. CDR3 bases: TGTGCCAGCAGCAAAATCCCCGTTAGGACAGCTCAAGAGACCCAGTACTTC. It codes for CASSKIPVRTAQETQYF.

This chain uses TRBV15 with TRBJ2-7, with 10 bases lining up with TRBD1. Looked up from germline, CDR1 is LNHNV and CDR2 is YYDKDF (reference sequence). This CDR3 contains 15 residues. V was clipped by 3 bases and J by 3 bases; unmatched bases: 5. As DNA, the CDR3 is TGTGCCACCAGCAGTGGGACAGGGGTGGTCTACGAGCAGTACTTC. This encodes CATSSGTGVVYEQYF.

The chain recombines TRBV4-2 with TRBJ2-1, with 9 bases that match TRBD2. Germline CDR1 is LGHNA and CDR2 is YNFKEQ. The CDR3 extends over 17 amino acids. With V trimmed by 0 bases and J by 0 bases, 3 bases remained unmatched. For the CDR3, the DNA is TGTGCCAGCAGCCAAGAGAGAGCGGGGGGCTCCTACAATGAGCAGTTCTTC. Its translation is CASSQERAGGSYNEQFF.

This rearrangement joins TRBV24-1 to TRBJ2-1, with 9 bases lining up with TRBD1. Germline V gene data show CDR1 as KGHDR and CDR2 as SFDVKD. The CDR3 runs 15 residues. The V and J ends lost 4 bases and 7 bases, in that order; junction bases with no gene match: 7. The CDR3, as DNA: TGTGCCACCAGTGAATGGACAGGGGCGTTGAATGAGCAGTTCTTC. It encodes CATSEWTGALNEQFF.

CDR3 residues: CASSSIQGTEQYF. In DNA, the CDR3 is TGTGCCAGTAGTAGCATACAGGGTACCGAGCAGTACTTC. V and J are TRBV19 and TRBJ2-7; possible D gene TRBD1, 6 bases. Germline V gives CDR1 LNHDA, CDR2 SQIVND (reference sequence). This CDR3 has 13 amino acids. Trimming removed 4 bases at V and 6 bases at J, with 13 bases between.

The genes are TRBV19 and TRBJ1-6; D unresolved. V was clipped by 6 bases and J by 6 bases, with 18 bases between them. This CDR3 has 16 amino acids. From germline, CDR1 is LNHDA and CDR2 SQIVND (reference sequence). CDR3 nucleotides: TGTGCCAGTAGCTCTCCGGCGGTGTGGAGTAATTCACCCCTCCACTTT. Protein product: CASSSPAVWSNSPLHF.

The genes are TRBV7-8 and TRBJ2-7; D unresolved. The CDR3 loop spans 13 amino acids. Trimming cost V 5 bases and J 6 bases, with 14 bases left between them. Germline values: CDR1 SGHVS, CDR2 FQNEAQ. CDR3 nucleotides: TGTGCCAGCAGCGCACAGTTGGGTTTCGAGCAGTACTTC. Its translation is CASSAQLGFEQYF. Using reference TRBV7-8 and TRBJ2-7 for the parts outside the CDR3, the full variable domain is GAGVSQSPRYKVAKRGQDVALRCDPISGHVSLFWYQQALGQGPEFLTYFQNEAQLDKSGLPSDRFFAERPEGSVSTLKIQRTQQEDSAVYLCASSAQLGFEQYFGPGTRLTVT.

J is TRBJ2-1 and V is TRBV7-3; 8 nucleotides match TRBD1. CDR3 size: 16 residues. The V segment lost 5 bases and the J segment 1 base; nucleotides outside the gene matches: 7. Germline V gene lookup returns CDR1 SGHTA and CDR2 FQGTGA. In nucleotides, the CDR3 is TGTGCCAGCAGCCCAGGGGGCAGGGGTTCCTACAATGAGCAGTTCTTC. It codes for CASSPGGRGSYNEQFF.

This chain links TRBV28 with TRBJ1-5, with D hard to call. This CDR3 has 14 residues. Germline V lookup: CDR1 MDHEN, CDR2 SYDVKM. Trimming pared 1 base from V and 3 bases from J, leaving 7 bases between. CDR3 sequence (DNA): TGTGCCAGCAGTTTATCCCAGGACAATCAGCCCCAGCATTTT. It yields the protein CASSLSQDNQPQHF. The variable domain in full, with the rest retrieved from reference TRBV28 and TRBJ1-5, is DVKVTQSSRYLVKRTGEKVFLECVQDMDHENMFWYRQDPGLGLRLIYFSYDVKMKEKGDIPEGYSVSREKKERFSLILESASTNQTSMYLCASSLSQDNQPQHFGDGTRLSIL.

This clone was observed a few times. This rearrangement joins TRBV5-1 to TRBJ2-5; 12 nucleotides line up with TRBD1. V lost 0 bases and J lost 4; bases outside the gene matches: 7. CDR1 is SGHRS, CDR2 YFSETQ, per germline. This CDR3 is 17 amino acids long. The CDR3 coding sequence is TGCGCCAGCAGCTTGGCCGGGACAGGGGGCGGAGGAGAGACCCAGTACTTC. It translates to CASSLAGTGGGGETQYF.

This clone was detected once. The chain combines TRBV12-3 or TRBV12-4 with TRBJ1-5; D may be TRBD1 (6 bases). Between the trimmed V and J ends, which lost 6 bases and 5 bases, there was a span of 11 bases. CDR3 length equals 13 residues. Here the CDR3 DNA reads TGTGCCAGCAGCCAGGGGTTTTATCAGCCCCAGCATTTT. Translation gives CASSQGFYQPQHF.

The V gene is TRBV18, the J gene TRBJ2-1, with 10 bases lining up with TRBD1. Germline assignment: CDR1 KGHSH and CDR2 LQKENI. This CDR3 has 17 amino acids. V lost 5 bases to trimming and J lost 8 bases; unmatched junction nucleotides: 15. The CDR3 region has the DNA TGTGCCAGCTCAGGGCGCCCGGGACAGGGGAAGGGGGATGAGCAGTTCTTC. Protein product: CASSGRPGQGKGDEQFF.